Below are 22 T cell receptor beta chains sequenced from a single sample in a study of human versus mouse CDR3 diversity and MHC coevolution. Sequenced by immunoSEQ multiplex PCR; TCRdb stores in-frame clones only, minus some. The sample contains 50,000 to 70,000 clones, roughly 93% of which appear only once. The material sequenced was naive CD4+ T cells from blood. The subset denotes: CD45RO-negative CD62L-positive naive CD4 T cells. The receptor source for this set is a person aged 60 to 70 in good health.

This sequence joins TRBV11-2 and TRBJ2-7; 8 nucleotides line up with TRBD2. The CDR3 covers 15 residues. The germline V gene has CDR1 SGHAT and CDR2 FQNNGV. The V and J ends lost 6 bases and 3 bases, in that order; junction bases with no gene match: 10. DNA of the CDR3: TGTGCCAGCAGGGGTCAAGCGGGAGTGAGCTACGAGCAGTACTTC. Protein: CASRGQAGVSYEQYF.

The V and J genes are TRBV7-3 and TRBJ2-1; 8 bases align to TRBD2. Looked up from germline, CDR1 is SGHTA and CDR2 is FQGTGA. The V and J ends lost 3 bases and 9 bases, in that order; junction bases with no gene match: 4. CDR3 length: 13 residues. The CDR3: CASSFGGESEQFF. For the CDR3, the DNA is TGTGCCAGCAGCTTCGGGGGGGAAAGTGAGCAGTTCTTC. Full variable domain (rest looked up from reference TRBV7-3 and TRBJ2-1): GAGVSQTPSNKVTEKGKYVELRCDPISGHTALYWYRQSLGQGPEFLIYFQGTGAADDSGLPNDRFFAVRPEGSVSTLKIQRTERGDSAVYLCASSFGGESEQFFGPGTRLTVL.

The J gene is TRBJ1-3, the V gene TRBV19, with D unresolved. Germline loops: CDR1 LNHDA, CDR2 SQIVND (reference sequence). The CDR3 has 15 residues. V lost 0 bases to trimming and J lost 2 bases, with 8 bases between them. In nucleotides, the CDR3 is TGTGCCAGTAGTATAGATGAGGCGGCTGGAAACACCATATATTTT. It is translated as CASSIDEAAGNTIYF.

This chain links TRBV9 with TRBJ2-5; 9 positions match TRBD2. V lost 6 bases and J lost 2; bases outside the gene matches: 8. The CDR3 runs to 15 residues. CDR1 is SGDLS and CDR2 is YYNGEE in the germline V gene. In DNA form, the CDR3 reads TGTGCCAGCACCATTAGCGGGAGAGTTCAAGAGACCCAGTACTTC. Translating gives CASTISGRVQETQYF.

V and J are TRBV11-2 and TRBJ2-2; 8 bases line up with TRBD1. The CDR3 has 14 amino acids. CDR1 and CDR2 from the germline V gene are SGHAT and FQNNGV. The trim removed 5 bases at V and 4 bases at J, leaving 3 bases unmatched. This chain's CDR3 is CASSRDRLTGELFF. Here the CDR3 DNA reads TGTGCCAGCAGCCGGGACAGGCTCACCGGGGAGCTGTTTTTT.

The V gene is TRBV6-5, the J gene TRBJ2-5, with D uncertain. The DNA end is a closer match to TRBJ2-7, so the J assignment may be wrong. This CDR3 is built from 14 residues. Germline-derived CDR1 and CDR2 are MNHEY and SVGAGI. Here the CDR3 DNA reads TGTGCCAGCAGTTACCTCAGGCAGGTCCACGAGCAGTACTTC. Translation: CASSYLRQVHEQYF.

The rearrangement uses TRBV19 and TRBJ2-7, with TRBD1 matching over 10 bases. J gave up 9 bases and V 4 bases, and 6 bases lay outside the gene matches. Per germline, CDR1 LNHDA and CDR2 SQIVND (reference sequence). The CDR3 contains 13 residues. In DNA, the CDR3 is TGTGCCAGTAGTACAGGACAGGGGGGGGTGCAGTACTTC. The encoded protein is CASSTGQGGVQYF.

The chain is built from TRBV25-1 and TRBJ2-1; tentatively, D is TRBD1 (6 bases). Germline V gives CDR1 MGHDK, CDR2 SYGVNS. CDR3 size: 15 residues. V dropped 1 base and J dropped 7 bases, with 14 bases sitting between them. This CDR3 is CASSESALGGNEQFF. The CDR3 DNA sequence: TGTGCCAGCAGTGAATCTGCATTAGGGGGTAATGAGCAGTTCTTC. Variable domain in full (rest from reference TRBV25-1 and TRBJ2-1): EADIYQTPRYLVIGTGKKITLECSQTMGHDKMYWYQQDPGMELHLIHYSYGVNSTEKGDLSSESTVSRIRTEHFPLTLESARPSHTSQYLCASSESALGGNEQFFGPGTRLTVL.

J is TRBJ2-7 and V is TRBV10-1; D is possibly TRBD2 (7 bases). The germline V gene has CDR1 WNHNN and CDR2 SYGVQD (reference sequence). The CDR3 is made up of 15 amino acids. Trimming took off 1 base at V and 3 bases at J, with 13 bases between the two ends. The CDR3 region has the DNA TGCGCCAGCAGTGAGTGGCTGGGAGGGGGCTACGAGCAGTACTTC. Its translation is CASSEWLGGGYEQYF.

The genes are TRBV6-5 and TRBJ1-2, with TRBD1 matching 11 bases. The CDR3 loop spans 16 amino acids. The junction had 6 bases not matched to a gene; V was cut back by 2 bases and J by 4 bases. Germline CDR1 is MNHEY and CDR2 is SVGAGI. The CDR3 DNA is TGTGCCAGCAGTTACCAGAGGACAGGGGGCGGCTATGGCTACACCTTC. Translation gives CASSYQRTGGGYGYTF.

The CDR3 DNA reads TGTGCCTCGAATCCCGGACAGAGGGATTCACCCCTCCACTTT. Its translation is CASNPGQRDSPLHF. The chain couples TRBV30 to TRBJ1-6; possibly TRBD1 for D (6 bases). In germline, CDR1 is GTSNPN, CDR2 SVGIG (reference sequence). The CDR3 totals 14 residues. Deletions cut 7 bases from V and 8 bases from J, with 18 bases between.

The chain combines TRBV14 with TRBJ2-5; no definite D call. The V end was cut by 3 bases, the J end by 1 base, with 12 bases between. Germline lookup yields CDR1 SGHDN and CDR2 FVKESK. The CDR3 is 15 residues long. The CDR3, as DNA: TGTGCCAGCAGCCATTTCAGTTACACCCAAGAGACCCAGTACTTC. Translation: CASSHFSYTQETQYF.

The V call is TRBV4-2, the J call TRBJ2-2; 7 bases align to TRBD2. Per germline, CDR1 LGHNA and CDR2 YNFKEQ. V gave up 2 bases and J gave up 3 bases; unmatched junction bases: 6. The CDR3 covers 16 residues. This chain's CDR3 is CASSQTSRGDTGELFF. The CDR3, as DNA: TGTGCCAGCAGCCAAACCTCCCGGGGGGACACCGGGGAGCTGTTTTTT.

The V and J genes are TRBV6-6 and TRBJ1-4; D not resolved. Germline CDR1 and CDR2: MNHNY and SVGAGI (reference sequence). This CDR3 contains 14 residues. The ends were cut back, 2 bases at V and 7 bases at J, with 11 bases in the middle. The CDR3 DNA follows: TGTGCCAGCAGTTACGGGGAGGGAGGTGAAAAACTGTTTTTT. The encoded protein is CASSYGEGGEKLFF.

This clone was detected only once. The rearrangement uses TRBV5-1 and TRBJ1-3; 8 positions agree with TRBD1. The germline V gene encodes CDR1 SGHRS and CDR2 YFSETQ. The CDR3 extends over 20 amino acids. Germline trimming cut 0 bases from V and 0 bases from J; bases unmatched to any gene: 14. DNA for the CDR3: TGCGCCAGCAGCTTGGGCAGGACAGGGATATTCTTTCCCTCTGGAAACACCATATATTTT. It is translated as CASSLGRTGIFFPSGNTIYF. Looking up the rest from reference TRBV5-1 and TRBJ1-3 gives the full variable domain: KAGVTQTPRYLIKTRGQQVTLSCSPISGHRSVSWYQQTPGQGLQFLFEYFSETQRNKGNFPGRFSGRQFSNSRSEMNVSTLELGDSALYLCASSLGRTGIFFPSGNTIYFGEGSWLTVV.

The chain uses TRBV6-6 and TRBJ1-1; D not certain. Trimming left V 5 bases short and J 3 bases short, with 13 bases between. Germline V gene data show CDR1 as MNHNY and CDR2 as SVGAGI (reference sequence). The CDR3 has 14 residues. The CDR3 nucleotides are TGTGCCAGCAGTCTAGGACCCGGGGACACTGAAGCTTTCTTT. It yields the protein CASSLGPGDTEAFF.

This clone was picked up a small number of times. As DNA, the CDR3 is TGTGCCATCAGTGACCGCCGACAGCGCGCCAATAATGAAAAACTGTTTTTT. Translated, it gives CAISDRRQRANNEKLFF. The chain carries TRBV10-3 and TRBJ1-4, with D tentatively TRBD1 (5 bases). The V and J ends lost 3 bases and 4 bases respectively, with 18 bases between them. CDR1 and CDR2 from the germline V gene are ENHRY and SYGVKD. CDR3 length equals 17 residues.

This rearrangement joins TRBV29-1 to TRBJ2-6, with D possibly matching TRBD1 (5 bases). From germline, CDR1 is SQVTM and CDR2 ANQGSEA. Trimming left V 6 bases short and J 0 bases short, with 6 bases between. This CDR3 has 13 residues. The CDR3 spells CSVQGSGANVLTF. The CDR3 region has the DNA TGCAGCGTGCAGGGCTCTGGGGCCAACGTCCTGACTTTC.

The chain has TRBV14 and TRBJ2-5, with D tentatively TRBD2 (6 bases). Germline-derived CDR1 and CDR2 are SGHDN and FVKESK. The CDR3 totals 16 residues. V was clipped by 3 bases and J by 2 bases, with 16 bases between them. DNA of the CDR3: TGTGCCAGCAGCCACGGTAGCGGACTATGGCAAGAGACCCAGTACTTC. It codes for CASSHGSGLWQETQYF.

The V gene is TRBV4-1, the J gene TRBJ2-1; maybe TRBD2 (6 bases). CDR3 size: 15 residues. Germline V gene sequence: CDR1 MGHRA, CDR2 YSYEKL. Trimming stripped 1 base from V and 2 bases from J, with 9 bases between. CDR3 loop: CASSQVGGPYNEQFF. In DNA, the CDR3 is TGCGCCAGCAGCCAAGTAGGAGGGCCCTACAATGAGCAGTTCTTC.

V and J are TRBV6-6 and TRBJ1-5; 7 bases match TRBD1. The CDR3 length is 14 residues. With 6 bases clipped from V and 11 bases from J, the junction kept 13 bases outside the gene matches. Germline V gives CDR1 MNHNY, CDR2 SVGAGI (reference sequence). The CDR3 loop is CASSRGQRGEAQHF. The CDR3, as DNA: TGTGCCAGCAGCCGGGGACAGAGGGGCGAGGCCCAGCATTTT.

The chain has TRBV7-2 and TRBJ2-1; 8 nucleotides align to TRBD2. Germline trimming cut 2 bases from V and 0 bases from J; bases unmatched to any gene: 9. CDR1 SGHTA and CDR2 FQGNSA come from the germline V gene. CDR3 size: 18 residues. The CDR3 bases are TGTGCCAGCAGCTTACCTCCGGGGGGGCGAAGCTCCTACAATGAGCAGTTCTTC. It codes for CASSLPPGGRSSYNEQFF.